Presented here are 9 T cell receptor beta chains from one specimen sequenced in a study of T cell responses to AZD1222 COVID-19 vaccine. The protocol was immunoSEQ multiplex PCR, while the TCRdb copy is restricted to in-frame clones and leaves out a portion. In the table there are about 130,000 clones, 90% of which are singletons. The sequencing here drew on peripheral blood, taken on day 0 of AZD1222 vaccination. All receptors come from an adult in good health.

The rearrangement uses TRBV5-4 and TRBJ2-3; D may match TRBD1 or TRBD2 (6 bases each). CDR1 and CDR2 (germline): SGHNT, YYREEE (reference sequence). The CDR3 is 17 amino acids. V lost 0 bases, J lost 3 bases, and 17 bases lay in between. The CDR3 sequence: CASSLVGRGPPTDTQYF. The CDR3 DNA reads TGTGCCAGCAGCTTGGTCGGCCGGGGGCCCCCTACAGATACGCAGTATTTT.

CDR3 region: CASSLRRPGTGGTEAFF. The CDR3 nucleotides are TGTGCCAGCAGCTTAAGACGACCCGGGACAGGGGGCACTGAAGCTTTCTTT. The V and J genes are TRBV7-3 and TRBJ1-1, with 11 bases identical to TRBD1. Trimming removed 1 base from V and 4 bases from J; junction bases left unmatched: 8. This CDR3 is 17 amino acids long. CDR1 and CDR2 from the germline V gene are SGHTA and FQGTGA.

The rearrangement links TRBV19 to TRBJ1-3; D is ambiguous. Germline CDR1 and CDR2: LNHDA and SQIVND (reference sequence). This CDR3 is built from 15 residues. The germline V and J ends were trimmed by 3 bases and 0 bases, with 9 bases remaining between them. For the CDR3, the DNA is TGTGCCAGTAGTATGTCATTCCTCTCTGGAAACACCATATATTTT. Translating it yields CASSMSFLSGNTIYF.

This chain joins TRBV28 and TRBJ1-2; 8 nucleotides align to TRBD1. This CDR3 region has 14 residues. Looked up from germline, CDR1 is MDHEN and CDR2 is SYDVKM. J gave up 8 bases and V 5 bases, and 10 bases lay outside the gene matches. The CDR3 spells CASSTGQGWRGYTF. The DNA of the CDR3 is TGTGCCAGCAGTACCGGACAGGGTTGGAGGGGCTACACCTTC.

This clone was seen a few times. The rearrangement links TRBV7-2 to TRBJ2-3; tentatively, D is TRBD2 (5 bases). The CDR3 spans 16 residues. V was pared by 2 bases and J by 0 bases, with 12 bases between. The germline gives CDR1 SGHTA, CDR2 FQGNSA. In nucleotides, the CDR3 is TGTGCCAGCAGCTTACAGTTTCGGAGGAGCACAGATACGCAGTATTTT. Translation: CASSLQFRRSTDTQYF.

The V and J genes are TRBV6-2 or TRBV6-3 and TRBJ2-2, with 7 bases identical to TRBD1. The J segment lost 3 bases and the V segment lost 6 bases, leaving 4 bases of the junction unmatched. In germline, CDR1 is MNHEY, CDR2 SVGEGT. The CDR3 totals 14 residues. Here the CDR3 reads CASSRTGDTGELFF. The CDR3 DNA reads TGTGCCAGCAGCCGAACAGGGGACACCGGGGAGCTGTTTTTT.

The V gene is TRBV27, the J gene TRBJ1-4, with a possible D match to TRBD1 (5 bases). CDR1 and CDR2 from the germline V gene are MNHEY and SMNVEV (reference sequence). The CDR3 has 14 amino acids. The V gene lost 4 bases and the J gene lost 7 bases, with 13 bases spanning the gap. CDR3 amino acids: CASSWGGEIEKLFF. The CDR3, as DNA: TGTGCCAGCAGTTGGGGCGGGGAGATTGAAAAACTGTTTTTT. Variable domain in full (rest from reference TRBV27 and TRBJ1-4): EAQVTQNPRYLITVTGKKLTVTCSQNMNHEYMSWYRQDPGLGLRQIYYSMNVEVTDKGDVPEGYKVSRKEKRNFPLILESPSPNQTSLYFCASSWGGEIEKLFFGSGTQLSVL.

The CDR3 DNA reads TGTGCCAGCAGTGACACCCGACAGGGGGCAGACGGCTACACCTTC. Translating it yields CASSDTRQGADGYTF. The chain carries TRBV6-4 and TRBJ1-2; 10 bases agree with TRBD1. Looked up from germline, CDR1 is MRHNA and CDR2 is SNTAGT. This CDR3 comprises 15 residues. V was pared by 2 bases and J by 8 bases, with 8 bases of the junction left unmatched.

V is TRBV6-9 and J is TRBJ1-4; D call uncertain. Between the trimmed V and J ends, which lost 3 bases and 0 bases, there was a span of 11 bases. This CDR3 comprises 16 residues. Germline values: CDR1 MNHGY, CDR2 SVAAGI. The CDR3 spells CASSYGGDSTNEKLFF. CDR3 nucleotide sequence: TGTGCCAGCAGTTACGGTGGCGATTCAACTAATGAAAAACTGTTTTTT.